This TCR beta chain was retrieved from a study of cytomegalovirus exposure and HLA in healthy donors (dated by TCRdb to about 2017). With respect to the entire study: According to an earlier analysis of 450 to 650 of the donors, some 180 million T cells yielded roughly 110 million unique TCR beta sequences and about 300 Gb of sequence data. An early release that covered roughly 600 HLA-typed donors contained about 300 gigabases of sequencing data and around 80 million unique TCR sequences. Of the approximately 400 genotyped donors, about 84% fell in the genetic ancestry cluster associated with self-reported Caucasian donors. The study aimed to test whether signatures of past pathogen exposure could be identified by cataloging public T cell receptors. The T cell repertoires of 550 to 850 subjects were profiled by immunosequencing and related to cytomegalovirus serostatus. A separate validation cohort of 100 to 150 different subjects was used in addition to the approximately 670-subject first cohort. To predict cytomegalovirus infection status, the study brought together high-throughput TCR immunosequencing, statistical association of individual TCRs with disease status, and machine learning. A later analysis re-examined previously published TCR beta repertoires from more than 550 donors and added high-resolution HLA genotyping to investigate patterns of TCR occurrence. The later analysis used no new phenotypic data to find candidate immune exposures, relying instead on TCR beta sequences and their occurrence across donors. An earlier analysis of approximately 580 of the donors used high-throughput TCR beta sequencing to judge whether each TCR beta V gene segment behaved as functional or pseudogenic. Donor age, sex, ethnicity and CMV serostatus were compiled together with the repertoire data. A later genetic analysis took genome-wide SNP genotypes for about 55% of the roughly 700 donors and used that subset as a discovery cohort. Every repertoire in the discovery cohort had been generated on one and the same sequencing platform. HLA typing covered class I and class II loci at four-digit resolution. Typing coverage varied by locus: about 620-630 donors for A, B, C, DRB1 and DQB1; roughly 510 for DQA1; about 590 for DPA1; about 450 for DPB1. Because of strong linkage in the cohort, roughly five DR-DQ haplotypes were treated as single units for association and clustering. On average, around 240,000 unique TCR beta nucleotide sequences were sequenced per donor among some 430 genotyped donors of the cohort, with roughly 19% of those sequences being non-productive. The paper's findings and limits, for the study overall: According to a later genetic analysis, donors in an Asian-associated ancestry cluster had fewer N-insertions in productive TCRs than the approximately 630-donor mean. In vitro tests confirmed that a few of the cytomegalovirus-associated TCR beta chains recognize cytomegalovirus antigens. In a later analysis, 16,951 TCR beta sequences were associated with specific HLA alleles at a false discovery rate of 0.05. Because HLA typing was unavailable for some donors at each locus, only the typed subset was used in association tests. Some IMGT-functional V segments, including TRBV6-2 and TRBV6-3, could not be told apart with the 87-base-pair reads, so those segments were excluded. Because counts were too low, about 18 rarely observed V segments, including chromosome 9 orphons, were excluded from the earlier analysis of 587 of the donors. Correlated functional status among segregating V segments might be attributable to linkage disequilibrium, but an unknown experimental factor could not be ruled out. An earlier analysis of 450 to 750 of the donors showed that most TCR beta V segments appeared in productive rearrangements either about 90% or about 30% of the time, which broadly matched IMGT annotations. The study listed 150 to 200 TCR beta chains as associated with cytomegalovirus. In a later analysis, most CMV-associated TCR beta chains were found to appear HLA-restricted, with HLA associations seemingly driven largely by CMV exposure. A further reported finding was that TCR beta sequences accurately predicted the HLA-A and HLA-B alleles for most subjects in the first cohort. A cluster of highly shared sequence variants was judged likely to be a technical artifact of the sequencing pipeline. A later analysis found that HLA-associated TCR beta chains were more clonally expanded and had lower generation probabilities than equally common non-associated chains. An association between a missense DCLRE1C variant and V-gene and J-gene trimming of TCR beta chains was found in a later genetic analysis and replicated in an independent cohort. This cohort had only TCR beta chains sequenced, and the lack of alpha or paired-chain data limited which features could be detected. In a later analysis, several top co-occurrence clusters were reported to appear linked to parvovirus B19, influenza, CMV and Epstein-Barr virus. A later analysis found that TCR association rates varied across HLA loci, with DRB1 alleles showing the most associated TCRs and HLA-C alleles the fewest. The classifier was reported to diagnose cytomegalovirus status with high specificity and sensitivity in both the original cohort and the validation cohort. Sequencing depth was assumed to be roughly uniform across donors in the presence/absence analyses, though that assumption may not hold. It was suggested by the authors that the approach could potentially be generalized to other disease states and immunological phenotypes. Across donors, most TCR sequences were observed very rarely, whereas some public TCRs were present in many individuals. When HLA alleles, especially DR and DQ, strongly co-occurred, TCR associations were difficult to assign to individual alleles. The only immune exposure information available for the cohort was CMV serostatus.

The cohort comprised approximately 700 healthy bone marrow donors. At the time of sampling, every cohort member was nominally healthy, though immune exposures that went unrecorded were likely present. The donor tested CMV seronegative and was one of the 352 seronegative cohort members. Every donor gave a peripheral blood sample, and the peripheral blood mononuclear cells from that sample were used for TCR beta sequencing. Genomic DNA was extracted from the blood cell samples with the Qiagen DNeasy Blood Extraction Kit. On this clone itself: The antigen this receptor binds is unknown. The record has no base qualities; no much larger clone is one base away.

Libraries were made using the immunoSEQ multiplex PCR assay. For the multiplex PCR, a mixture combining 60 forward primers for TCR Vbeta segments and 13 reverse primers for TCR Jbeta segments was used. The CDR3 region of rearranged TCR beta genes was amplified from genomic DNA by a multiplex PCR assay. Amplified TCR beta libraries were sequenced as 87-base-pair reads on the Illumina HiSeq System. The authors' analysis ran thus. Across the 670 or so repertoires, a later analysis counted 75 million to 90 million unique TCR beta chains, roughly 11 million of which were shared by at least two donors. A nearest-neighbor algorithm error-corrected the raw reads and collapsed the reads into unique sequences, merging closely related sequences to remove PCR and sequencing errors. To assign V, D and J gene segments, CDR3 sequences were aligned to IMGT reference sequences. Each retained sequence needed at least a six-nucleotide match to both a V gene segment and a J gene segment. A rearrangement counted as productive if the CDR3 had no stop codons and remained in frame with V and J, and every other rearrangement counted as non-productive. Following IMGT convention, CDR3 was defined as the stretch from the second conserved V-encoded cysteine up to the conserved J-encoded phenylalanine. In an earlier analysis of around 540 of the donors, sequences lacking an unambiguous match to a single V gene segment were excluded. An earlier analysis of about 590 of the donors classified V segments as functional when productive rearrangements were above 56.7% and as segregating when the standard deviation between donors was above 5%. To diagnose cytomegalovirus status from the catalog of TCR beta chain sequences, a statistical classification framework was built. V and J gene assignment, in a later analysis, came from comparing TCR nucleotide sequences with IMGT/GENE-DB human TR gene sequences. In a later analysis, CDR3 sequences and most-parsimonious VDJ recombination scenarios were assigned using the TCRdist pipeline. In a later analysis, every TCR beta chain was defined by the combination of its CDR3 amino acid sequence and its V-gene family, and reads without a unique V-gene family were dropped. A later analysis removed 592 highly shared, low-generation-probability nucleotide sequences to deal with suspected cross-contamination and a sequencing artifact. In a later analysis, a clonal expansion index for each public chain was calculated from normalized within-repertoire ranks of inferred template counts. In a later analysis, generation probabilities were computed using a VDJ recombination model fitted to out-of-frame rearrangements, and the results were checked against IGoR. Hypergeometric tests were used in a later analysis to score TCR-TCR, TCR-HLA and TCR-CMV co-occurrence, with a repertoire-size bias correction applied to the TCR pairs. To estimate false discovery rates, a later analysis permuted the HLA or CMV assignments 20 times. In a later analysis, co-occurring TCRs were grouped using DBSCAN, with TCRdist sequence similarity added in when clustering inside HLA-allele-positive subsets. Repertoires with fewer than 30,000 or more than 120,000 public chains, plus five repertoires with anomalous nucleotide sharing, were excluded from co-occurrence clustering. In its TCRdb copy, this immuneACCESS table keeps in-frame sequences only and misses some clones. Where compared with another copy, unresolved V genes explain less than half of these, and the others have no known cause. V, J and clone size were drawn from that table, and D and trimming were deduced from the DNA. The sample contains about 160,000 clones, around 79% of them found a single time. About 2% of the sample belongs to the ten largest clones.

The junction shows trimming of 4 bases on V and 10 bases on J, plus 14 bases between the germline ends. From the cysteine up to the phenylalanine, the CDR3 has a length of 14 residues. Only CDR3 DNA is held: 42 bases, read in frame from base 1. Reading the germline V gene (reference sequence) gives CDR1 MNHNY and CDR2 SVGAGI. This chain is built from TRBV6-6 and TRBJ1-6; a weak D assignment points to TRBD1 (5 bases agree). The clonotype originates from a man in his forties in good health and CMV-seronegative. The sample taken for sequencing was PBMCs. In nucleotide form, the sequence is TGTGCCAGCAGTTTCCCGGGGGTTGGGTCACCCCTCCACTTT. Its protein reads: CASSFPGVGSPLHF.